This TCR beta chain is drawn from a study of CD8+ T cells in alopecia areata (dated by TCRdb to the late 2010s). As for the study more broadly: High-throughput TCRbeta sequencing was used to examine T cell clonal expansion in alopecia areata in both the C3H/HeJ mouse model and human patients. Scalp clonality was compared across normal scalp (n=4), patchy alopecia areata scalp (n=8), and alopecia totalis/universalis scalp (n=8). TCRbeta CDR3 regions were amplified by immunoSEQ multiplex PCR with 35 Vbeta forward and 13 Jbeta reverse primers. The RNA source kit depended on sample type: the PAXgene miRNA kit for fixed scalp, the miRNeasy kit for PBMCs, and the RNeasy kit for mouse skin. In humans, TCRbeta sequencing was performed on scalp tissue and on sorted CD4+ and CD8+ peripheral blood T cells from healthy controls and from patients with patchy or totalis/universalis alopecia areata.

Libraries were prepared through the immunoSEQ multiplex PCR assay. RNA was extracted from all samples and reverse transcribed into cDNA as template for TCR sequencing. First-strand cDNA was synthesized using SuperScript III with a 2:1 mix of oligo-dT and random hexamers. A synthetic immune receptor repertoire was used to assess amplification bias, and residual bias was removed computationally. The original methods were these. Raw reads were preprocessed to remove errors, and CDR3 was defined according to IMGT conventions as the region from the conserved cysteine to phenylalanine. Clonality was computed by normalizing Shannon entropy by log2 of the number of productive unique TCRs and subtracting the result from 1. CD4 or CD8 identity of scalp clones was inferred by cross-referencing scalp TCRbeta sequences with sorted blood CD4 and CD8 repertoires. The source is immuneACCESS, and TCRdb retained only in-frame sequences with V and J called. Part of the clones is not carried over; for the studies checked, unresolved V genes explain less than half of this, and the remainder is unexplained. V and J calls and clone size come straight from that table; D and trimming were deduced from the DNA. Here the sample has around 210,000 clones; approximately 60% occur a single time. The ten most abundant clones make up around 5.1% of the sample.

The V end gives up 1 base and the J end 8 bases, leaving 13 bases in the junction not matched to a gene. In the germline V gene (reference sequence), CDR1 corresponds to PRHDT and CDR2 to FYEKMQ. Measured from the cysteine to the phenylalanine, the CDR3 is 16 residues long. The read is trimmed to its CDR3 DNA, 48 bases read in frame from base 1. Of note for this clone: The target of this receptor is not known. No base qualities exist here, and no much larger clone lies one base off it.

The study at large found these results: TCR sequences shared between patients were less clear than in mice, possibly partly because of HLA diversity in the patient population. Lesional scalp, especially in alopecia totalis/universalis, showed higher clonality and more expanded CD8+ clones than normal scalp, suggesting antigenic drive. Unlike mouse skin, where gammadelta T cells dominate, normal human skin contains resident alphabeta T cells that get sequenced too, which complicates analysis of the scalp TCR repertoire.

PBMCs were isolated by density centrifugation and stained for CD3, CD4 and CD8, after which CD4+ and CD8+ T cells were sorted on a FACSAria. Scalp biopsies and blood samples were provided by unaffected controls. The TCR comes from a human donor in good health. The sequencing sample was made of CD8+ T cells sorted from blood. This chain joins TRBV13 to TRBJ1-2, and 7 bases in between align with TRBD1. The CDR3 region has the sequence CASSLDVTGAPRGYTF. The bases read TGTGCCAGCAGCTTAGACGTCACAGGGGCTCCGAGGGGCTACACCTTC. Reference TRBV13 and TRBJ1-2 proteins supply the regions before and after the CDR3; the full variable domain is: AAGVIQSPRHLIKEKRETATLKCYPIPRHDTVYWYQQGPGQDPQFLISFYEKMQSDKGSIPDRFSAQQFSDYHSELNMSSLELGDSALYFCASSLDVTGAPRGYTFGSGTRLTVV.